These T cell receptor beta chains were read from a single sample in a study of shared clonotypes between healthy human individuals. Repertoires were generated with immunoSEQ multiplex PCR, while TCRdb's copy carries only in-frame clones and drops some. The sample gives about 2.1 million clones, over 85% of which show up once; 1.5% to 2% is in the top ten. Sequenced: naive CD8+ T cells from PBMCs. All receptors derive from a man aged 18-30 years in good health. Some clones in this sample may be carry-over from other donors' samples. Each CDR3 is given with its conserved first and last residue. A D gene is named only where the DNA matches it firmly. Expanded clones get a size class; other rows say once, few or many, or leave the size out.

TRBJ2-5	TRBD2	TRBV7-3	-	CASSPGRAGVGETQYF	TGTGCCAGCAGCCCTGGGCGTGCGGGAGTGGGGGAGACCCAGTACTTC
TRBJ2-7	-	TRBV19	-	CASRVGRGAYEQYF	TGTGCCAGTAGAGTTGGCAGGGGAGCCTACGAGCAGTACTTC
TRBJ2-7	-	TRBV19	-	CASSPTLAAYGYYEQYF	TGTGCCAGTAGTCCAACCCTGGCAGCCTATGGGTACTACGAGCAGTACTTC
TRBJ2-1	TRBD1	TRBV27	-	CASSLRGRRNEQFF	TGTGCCAGCAGTTTAAGGGGGCGTAGGAATGAGCAGTTCTTC
TRBJ2-7	-	TRBV7-9	-	CASSRGVLYEQYF	TGTGCCAGCAGTAGAGGGGTCCTTTACGAGCAGTACTTC
TRBJ2-7	TRBD1	TRBV7-6	-	CASSNRDRVYEQYF	TGTGCCAGCAGCAATCGGGACAGAGTTTACGAGCAGTACTTC
TRBJ1-2	-	TRBV19	-	CASSMDGYGYTF	TGTGCCAGTAGCATGGACGGCTATGGCTACACCTTC
TRBJ2-6	-	TRBV29-1	-	CSVDPTSGANVLTF	TGCAGCGTTGATCCTACCTCTGGGGCCAACGTCCTGACTTTC
TRBJ1-3	-	TRBV27	-	CASSLDSTGNTIYF	TGTGCCAGCAGTTTAGACAGTACTGGAAACACCATATATTTT
TRBJ2-1	TRBD2	TRBV7-9	-	CASSLRLAGVESNEQFF	TGTGCCAGCAGCCTTCGACTAGCGGGAGTGGAGTCCAATGAGCAGTTCTTC
TRBJ2-5	TRBD2	TRBV11-2	-	CASSSRGQGLEMTQYF	TGTGCCAGCAGCTCTCGCGGGCAGGGACTAGAGATGACCCAGTACTTC
TRBJ2-1	-	TRBV27	-	CASTSGSAVSYNEQFF	TGTGCCAGCACGTCGGGTTCGGCGGTTTCCTACAATGAGCAGTTCTTC
TRBJ1-2	TRBD1	TRBV6-1	-	CASSEWSGGFNYGYTF	TGTGCCAGCAGTGAGTGGTCAGGGGGCTTTAACTATGGCTACACCTTC
TRBJ2-1	-	TRBV7-2	-	CASSLPEWLPYNEQFF	TGTGCCAGCAGCTTACCCGAGTGGCTGCCATACAATGAGCAGTTCTTC
TRBJ2-7	-	TRBV4-1	-	CASSQDAGLWSYEQYF	TGCGCCAGCAGCCAAGATGCCGGACTCTGGTCCTACGAGCAGTACTTC
TRBJ2-3	TRBD2	TRBV4-3	-	CASSQGTSFADTQYF	TGCGCCAGCAGCCAAGGGACTAGCTTTGCAGATACGCAGTATTTT
TRBJ1-4	TRBD1	TRBV6-1	-	CASSEEWRVTGMGEKLFF	TGTGCCAGCAGTGAAGAATGGCGAGTGACAGGGATGGGGGAAAAACTGTTTTTT
TRBJ2-6	-	TRBV5-1	-	CASSSSRANVLTF	TGCGCCAGCAGCTCTAGCAGGGCCAACGTCCTGACTTTC
TRBJ2-1	-	TRBV7-9	-	CASTVLGPGVHEQFF	TGTGCCAGCACCGTCCTCGGCCCAGGGGTCCATGAGCAGTTCTTC
TRBJ2-2	-	TRBV27	-	CASSWMGAGELFF	TGTGCCAGCAGTTGGATGGGGGCCGGGGAGCTGTTTTTT
TRBJ2-3	-	TRBV19	-	CASSPRGRGTDTQYF	TGTGCCAGTAGTCCGAGGGGCAGGGGCACAGATACGCAGTATTTT
TRBJ1-4	-	TRBV27	-	CASSLRGNFNEKLFF	TGTGCCAGCAGTTTGCGAGGCAACTTTAATGAAAAACTGTTTTTT
TRBJ2-3	-	TRBV15	-	CATSRAPGGAQYF	TGTGCCACCAGCAGAGCCCCAGGGGGGGCGCAGTATTTT
TRBJ2-7	-	TRBV27	-	CASSFWGSRVDEQYF	TGTGCCAGCAGTTTCTGGGGGAGTAGGGTGGACGAGCAGTACTTC
TRBJ1-2	-	TRBV27	-	CASSLSWRPTNYGYTF	TGTGCCAGCAGTTTATCATGGAGGCCTACTAACTATGGCTACACCTTC
TRBJ1-4	-	TRBV7-2	once	CASSLISGEGLFF	TGTGCCAGCAGCTTAATCTCGGGAGAAGGACTGTTTTTT
TRBJ2-7	TRBD1	TRBV27	-	CASSLATIGTGTYEQYF	TGTGCCAGCAGTCTTGCCACAATCGGGACAGGGACCTACGAGCAGTACTTC
TRBJ2-7	-	TRBV5-1	-	CASSLVEGTYEQYF	TGCGCCAGCAGCCTCGTGGAGGGGACCTACGAGCAGTACTTC
TRBJ1-1	-	TRBV5-6	once	CASSRDGLAYEFEAFF	TGTGCCAGCAGCCGTGATGGACTGGCTTACGAATTTGAAGCTTTCTTT
TRBJ2-7	-	TRBV6-1	-	CASSATVRSYEQYF	TGTGCCAGCAGTGCGACGGTCCGTAGCTACGAGCAGTACTTC
TRBJ1-2	-	TRBV19	-	CASIPRTKAYGYTF	TGTGCCAGTATTCCAAGGACGAAGGCTTATGGCTACACCTTC
TRBJ1-2	-	TRBV7-2	-	CASSPLLGTNGYTF	TGTGCCAGCAGCCCCCTATTGGGGACGAATGGCTACACCTTC
TRBJ1-5	-	TRBV9	-	CASSVGGSNQPQHF	TGTGCCAGCAGCGTCGGGGGGAGCAATCAGCCCCAGCATTTT
TRBJ1-1	-	TRBV6-1	-	CASSDWGSTEAFF	TGTGCCAGCAGTGACTGGGGGAGCACTGAAGCTTTCTTT
TRBJ1-5	-	TRBV28	-	CASLGGSNQPQHF	TGTGCCAGTCTAGGGGGGTCCAATCAGCCCCAGCATTTT